These 12 T cell receptor beta chains were all obtained from the same sample, sequenced in a study of blood T cells in healthy people across ages. With a J-beta primer mix and a sample-barcoded 5' primer, a second PCR ran about 7 to 12 cycles. TCRdb reprocessed the 5' RACE reads with MiXCR, giving one entry per CDR3 protein. The profile covers 500,000 to 650,000 distinct CDR3 sequences, with about 27% appearing a single time and over 3.5% taken by the ten largest. These data were also reused for a study on T cells of mothers and their children.

The sample was blood. The receptor source for this set is a boy aged 2 to 10 in good health.

V usage is TRBV11-2 and J usage is TRBJ2-1; the D gene is possibly TRBD1 (5 bases). The germline CDR1 and CDR2 sequences are SGHAT and FQNNGV. V lost 7 bases and J lost 6, with 13 bases in between. This CDR3 has 13 residues. CDR3 loop: CASTIGDFNEQFF. In DNA, the CDR3 is TGTGCCAGCACCATAGGGGATTTCAATGAGCAGTTCTTC. The full variable domain, completed using reference TRBV11-2 and TRBJ2-1, is EAGVAQSPRYKIIEKRQSVAFWCNPISGHATLYWYQQILGQGPKLLIQFQNNGVVDDSQLPKDRFSAERLKGVDSTLKIQPAKLEDSAVYLCASTIGDFNEQFFGPGTRLTVL.

This clonotype came up a few times. The chain joins TRBV20-1 to TRBJ1-3; D uncertain. This CDR3 spans 12 amino acids. The germline V gene encodes CDR1 DFQATT and CDR2 SNEGSKA (reference sequence). V was pared by 3 bases and J by 8 bases, with 11 bases between. CDR3 protein: CSARHGKDTIYF. In DNA form, the CDR3 reads TGCAGTGCTAGGCATGGGAAGGACACCATATATTTT.

The chain has TRBV7-2 and TRBJ2-5; perhaps TRBD2 as D (5 bases). The assigned J gene may be wrong: the sequence end matches TRBJ2-1 better. This CDR3 is 18 amino acids long. Germline V gene data show CDR1 as SGHTA and CDR2 as FQGNSA. CDR3 sequence (DNA): TGTGCCAGCAGCTTAGCCACGTCGGTGGGAGCCTCCTACAATGAGCAGTTCTTC. This codes for CASSLATSVGASYNEQFF.

This chain connects TRBV27 to TRBJ2-5; D assignment may be TRBD1 or TRBD2 (5 bases each). Germline values: CDR1 MNHEY, CDR2 SMNVEV (reference sequence). Trimming cost V 2 bases and J 6 bases, with 10 bases left between them. The CDR3 spans 13 residues. The CDR3 spells CASSLRGVKTQYF. In DNA, the CDR3 is TGTGCCAGCAGTTTAAGAGGGGTGAAGACCCAGTACTTC.

This clonotype was picked up a small number of times. The chain recombines TRBV9 with TRBJ2-5; D not certain. CDR3 length: 14 amino acids. Looked up from germline, CDR1 is SGDLS and CDR2 is YYNGEE. Trimming pared 0 bases from V and 1 base from J, leaving 7 bases between. As DNA, the CDR3 is TGTGCCAGCAGCGTAGGAAGTCTCCAAGAGACCCAGTACTTC. It translates to CASSVGSLQETQYF.

The rearrangement uses TRBV7-9 and TRBJ2-7; D could derive from TRBD1 or TRBD2 (5 bases each). V lost 5 bases and J lost 2, with 13 bases in between. This CDR3 is built from 14 residues. Germline values: CDR1 SEHNR, CDR2 FQNEAQ (reference sequence). CDR3 region: CASSPSGTAYEQYF. For the CDR3, the DNA is TGTGCCAGCAGCCCATCCGGGACGGCCTACGAGCAGTACTTC.

J is TRBJ1-2 and V is TRBV9; D not resolved. With 0 bases removed from V and 8 bases from J, the gap between germline ends came to 14 bases. CDR1 and CDR2 from the germline V gene are SGDLS and YYNGEE. The CDR3 is 14 amino acids. CDR3 bases: TGTGCCAGCAGCGTAGGGGCGGGTTTGGGAGGCTACACCTTC. This codes for CASSVGAGLGGYTF.

The chain recombines TRBV12-3 or TRBV12-4 with TRBJ2-3; perhaps TRBD2 as D (6 bases). The germline V and J ends were trimmed by 5 bases and 4 bases, with 13 bases remaining between them. This CDR3 has 14 residues. CDR3 protein: CASSLSGVADTQYF. CDR3 nucleotides: TGTGCCAGCAGTCTATCGGGGGTTGCAGATACGCAGTATTTT.

The table lists this clonotype with a few counts. The chain is built from TRBV10-3 and TRBJ1-4; D ambiguous. The CDR3 contains 14 residues. Germline CDR1 reads ENHRY; CDR2 reads SYGVKD. V was clipped by 3 bases and J by 3 bases, with 8 bases between them. CDR3 nucleotide sequence: TGTGCCATCAGTGACGTCCGGGCTAATGAAAAACTGTTTTTT. It is translated as CAISDVRANEKLFF.

This clonotype was recorded a few times. V is TRBV20-1 and J is TRBJ2-5; 7 bases match TRBD2. The CDR3 loop spans 16 amino acids. The V segment lost 1 base and the J segment 2 bases; nucleotides outside the gene matches: 10. Germline V CDR1 and CDR2: DFQATT, SNEGSKA (reference sequence). Written as DNA, the CDR3 is TGCAGTGCTAGAGCTGGGACTACAATATTTCAAGAGACCCAGTACTTC. Its protein is CSARAGTTIFQETQYF.

This CDR3 is CASSAPSGTSGSNEQFF. CDR3 DNA sequence: TGTGCCAGCAGTGCCCCTAGTGGGACTAGCGGGAGCAATGAGCAGTTCTTC. This chain joins TRBV2 and TRBJ2-1; 14 nucleotides line up with TRBD2. Germline CDR1 reads SNHLY; CDR2 reads FYNNEI. With 4 bases clipped from V and 6 bases from J, the junction kept 8 bases outside the gene matches. This CDR3 has 17 amino acids.

This clonotype has a handful of counts. The CDR3 DNA is TGTGCCAGTAGTATCTCGGTCAACTACGAGCAGTACTTC. Translation: CASSISVNYEQYF. This chain uses TRBV19 with TRBJ2-7, with unresolved D. V gave up 3 bases and J gave up 3 bases, with 9 bases separating them. The germline CDR1 and CDR2 sequences are LNHDA and SQIVND (reference sequence). The CDR3 loop spans 13 amino acids.